The present entry profiles one TCR beta chain with its context. The antigen this receptor binds is unknown. No base-level quality is on record; no much larger clone is a single base apart. Using the deep immunoSEQ assay, multiplex PCR amplified TCR CDR3 regions from genomic DNA. Extracted genomic DNA from each cell subset was spread evenly across all wells of several immunoSEQ 96-well plates, with each plate serving as a replicate. Each replicate PCR for sorted subsets received roughly 0.2 ug genomic DNA, equal to about 30,000 T cell genomes. The purified libraries were quantified using a Qubit 3.0 fluorometer, sized with a Bioanalyzer 2100, and then quantified again using the KAPA Library Quantification kit. Each immunoSEQ 96-well plate was sequenced on its own single-read 150-cycle Illumina NextSeq 550 flow cell. From the authors' description of their analysis: Because the immunoSEQ output held only junctional sequences and lacked quality scores, the filtering could not match the filtering applied to full-length reads. Sequences were annotated with PyIR, a Python wrapper for IgBLAST v1.9, using IMGT germline references to assign V/J genes and CDR3. Any read was removed if the V/J assignment was weak (E-value above 1e-6), the CDR3 was missing, or the read contained stop codons, out-of-frame junctions, or ambiguous translated residues. V3J clonotypes were defined as sequences sharing the same inferred V gene, J gene, and CDR3 amino acid sequence. Percentage overlap between repertoires was calculated by dividing the number of shared unique clonotypes by the size of the smaller repertoire. Repertoire richness was assessed with RTK rarefaction, the Chao1 estimator, and Recon v2.1 estimates of unobserved clonotypes. Generation probabilities for all TCRbeta clonotypes obtained by the gDNA method from a handful of donors were computed using OLGA. Not all clones reach the TCRdb copy of this immuneACCESS table, which keeps in-frame sequences only. Checked studies attribute under half of the gap to unresolved V genes and leave the rest unexplained. From that table come the V and J calls and clone size; the DNA was used to work out D and trimming. Within this sample are hundreds of thousands of clones, with approximately 96% of them counted one time only. Clones ranked in the top ten supply 0.11% of the sample.

The cysteine opens and the phenylalanine closes a CDR3 of 15 amino acids. Solely the CDR3 DNA is kept, with 45 bases framed from the first base. Trimming costs V 1 base and J 5 bases, and their ends lie 14 bases apart. CD8 naive samples were CD45RO-negative cells positively selected for CCR7, giving a CD45RA+CCR7+ population that excluded TemRA cells. Donors were healthy HIV-negative adults with no recently reported acute infections or vaccinations. All donors were Caucasian adults living in Nashville, Tennessee, USA. Blood was obtained by leukapheresis, after which PBMCs were separated by Ficoll-Histopaque density gradient centrifugation and cryopreserved in liquid nitrogen vapor phase. Analytical flow cytometry was used to check the purity and quantity of each magnetically sorted T cell population. Each sorted fraction had its genomic DNA isolated and then quantified by UV absorbance on a Nanodrop 2000c.

This sample is part of a study of shared clonotypes between healthy human individuals (dated by TCRdb to 2019 to 2021). In the study overall: The cohort included three men and two women between 18 and 49 years of age. Each donor's leukapheresis produced roughly between about 0.8 and 8.9 billion PBMCs. To estimate repertoire size and how much clonotypes are shared between individuals, the study performed deep sequencing of blood TCR repertoires from a handful of healthy adults. Libraries were prepared and TCR repertoires were sequenced by different laboratories using diverse techniques, in order to increase sequencing depth and limit assay-specific biases. Per donor, three plates each were used for CD4 naive and CD4 memory, two for CD8 naive, and one for CD8 memory.

Study-wide conclusions, independent of this receptor: Higher generation probabilities were observed for clonotypes shared by all four sorted-subset donors than for non-shared clonotypes. Because the study included only a small number of donors, the genetic and exposure-history diversity represented was limited. Estimated clonotype richness was generally larger for naive than for memory subsets. Sampling was restricted to blood, and TCR repertoires in tissue are likely to differ from TCR repertoires in blood. When several donors were compared, the shared fraction of clonotypes was about 5.4% for naive CD4, around 3.5% for naive CD8, 2.3% for memory CD4, and 0.4% for memory CD8. Pairwise subsampling indicated that sequencing depth was expected to affect the degree of clonotype sharing among donors. Even with the large sequencing depth, rarefaction of the sorted-subset datasets indicated that sequencing was incomplete.

The chain joins TRBV23-1 to TRBJ1-1; the D gene is perhaps TRBD1, on 6 matching bases. TRBV23-1 is an ORF for which the function is uncertain. The sequencing sample was made of naive CD8+ T cells sorted from blood. Per the publication, the cell subset or site label means: CD45RA+CCR7+. This sequence was found in a woman aged 25 to 39 in good health. The CDR3 protein: CASSQLTGLGTEAFF. The DNA sequence is TGCGCCAGCAGTCAATTAACAGGGCTGGGGACTGAAGCTTTCTTT.